This T cell receptor (beta chain) is drawn from a study of Ad26.COV2.S vaccination and SARS-CoV-2 variants. Libraries were prepared by immunoSEQ multiplex PCR; TCRdb keeps only in-frame clonotypes and omits some of them. The table includes about 390,000 clones, less than 90% detected once. The CDR3 is 14 amino acids. Germline V gene lookup returns CDR1 LNHDA and CDR2 SQIVND (reference sequence). V shed 3 bases and J shed 7 bases, with 16 bases lying between them. Noted treatment: some 19 received Ad26.COV2.S at low or high dose, single or two shots; roughly five received placebo; per-sample allocation not given. The study sampled participants on day 63 after the first vaccine or placebo injection.

The V and J genes are TRBV19 and TRBJ2-7; unclear D gene. This TCR was recovered from a person between 18 and 60 years old who received the Ad26.COV2.S COVID-19 vaccine or a placebo. The specimen was peripheral blood, collected in a trial of Ad26.COV2.S vaccine versus placebo. The CDR3 spells CASSISDAEREQYF. CDR3 sequence (DNA): TGTGCCAGTAGTATTTCGGACGCGGAGAGGGAGCAGTACTTC.